These 32 T cell receptor beta chains were all obtained from the same sample, sequenced in a study of Graves' ophthalmopathy and Graves' hyperthyroidism. Investigators amplified TCR beta CDR3 regions from RNA transcripts. HTBI-primed first-round RT-PCR preceded second-round multiplex PCR. TCRdb itself ran the multiplex PCR reads through MiXCR, one entry per CDR3 protein. The sample holds 500,000 to 600,000 distinct CDR3 sequences, 35% to 45% seen once. The specimen sequenced was peripheral blood or thyroid tissue (not recorded which). The receptors derive from an adult man with Graves' hyperthyroidism.

This clonotype was counted ten times or more. The chain uses TRBV10-3 and TRBJ2-7; tentative D call: TRBD1 (5 bases). Germline V gene lookup returns CDR1 ENHRY and CDR2 SYGVKD. This CDR3 contains 12 residues. Trimming cost V 8 bases and J 2 bases, with 10 bases left between them. The CDR3 DNA reads as TGTGCCATCGCGACAGTTACCTACGAGCAGTACTTC. This translates into CAIATVTYEQYF.

This clonotype turned up a few times. The J gene is TRBJ2-2, the V gene TRBV7-9, with D perhaps TRBD2 (6 bases). The CDR3 is made up of 14 amino acids. Germline CDR1 reads SEHNR; CDR2 reads FQNEAQ (reference sequence). The V end lost 5 bases, the J end lost 5 bases, and 12 bases lay between the germline ends. CDR3 sequence (DNA): TGTGCCAGCAGCCACGAGGACTATACCGGGGAGCTGTTTTTT. It yields the protein CASSHEDYTGELFF.

This clonotype appeared many times. The chain joins TRBV19 to TRBJ1-2; D not certain. V lost 1 base, J lost 1 base, and 7 bases lay in between. This CDR3 spans 14 amino acids. CDR1 and CDR2 (germline): LNHDA, SQIVND (reference sequence). The CDR3 is CASSIVGSNYGYTF. The CDR3 DNA follows: TGTGCCAGTAGTATAGTCGGCAGTAACTATGGCTACACCTTC.

This clonotype was recorded a few times. The chain joins TRBV19 to TRBJ2-2; 9 nucleotides align to TRBD1. CDR1 and CDR2 (germline): LNHDA, SQIVND (reference sequence). CDR3 length equals 18 residues. J was trimmed by 7 bases and V by 3 bases; bases with no gene match: 15. The CDR3 here is CASSIMGQGTLSGGELFF. Written as DNA, the CDR3 is TGTGCCAGTAGTATCATGGGACAGGGCACCTTATCGGGCGGGGAGCTGTTTTTT. The whole variable domain, filled in from reference TRBV19 and TRBJ2-2, reads DGGITQSPKYLFRKEGQNVTLSCEQNLNHDAMYWYRQDPGQGLRLIYYSQIVNDFQKGDIAEGYSVSREKKESFPLTVTSAQKNPTAFYLCASSIMGQGTLSGGELFFGEGSRLTVL.

The chain couples TRBV14 to TRBJ1-1; D gene uncertain. V gave up 2 bases and J gave up 1 base, with 14 bases separating them. The germline gives CDR1 SGHDN, CDR2 FVKESK. The CDR3 has 16 residues. Here the CDR3 DNA reads TGTGCCAGCAGCCAACACAAGGCATGGTCGAACACTGAAGCTTTCTTT. Translated: CASSQHKAWSNTEAFF. Supplemented by reference TRBV14 and TRBJ1-1, the full variable domain reads EAGVTQFPSHSVIEKGQTVTLRCDPISGHDNLYWYRRVMGKEIKFLLHFVKESKQDESGMPNNRFLAERTGGTYSTLKVQPAELEDSGVYFCASSQHKAWSNTEAFFGQGTRLTVV.

This clonotype showed up many times. V gene TRBV20-1 combines with J gene TRBJ2-5; weak D call: TRBD1 (5 bases). CDR3 length equals 14 residues. Deletions cut 0 bases from V and 2 bases from J, with 10 bases between. From germline, CDR1 is DFQATT and CDR2 SNEGSKA (reference sequence). The CDR3, as DNA: TGCAGTGCTAGAGAGTTGGGGCGTCAAGAGACCCAGTACTTC. The encoded protein is CSARELGRQETQYF.

The genes are TRBV7-2 and TRBJ2-7; 7 bases line up with TRBD1. The germline V gene has CDR1 SGHTA and CDR2 FQGNSA. Unmatched junction bases numbered 11, after V lost 2 bases and J lost 7 bases. CDR3 length equals 15 residues. CDR3 in amino acids: CASSLMTGSTGEQYF. The CDR3 nucleotides are TGTGCCAGCAGCTTAATGACAGGGTCCACCGGGGAGCAGTACTTC.

This rearrangement joins TRBV2 to TRBJ1-4; no reliable D call. V gave up 6 bases and J gave up 8 bases, with 16 bases separating them. Germline loops: CDR1 SNHLY, CDR2 FYNNEI. The CDR3 is made up of 14 amino acids. The CDR3 spells CASSDGTAGEKLFF. CDR3 DNA sequence: TGTGCCAGCAGCGATGGAACCGCGGGGGAAAAACTGTTTTTT.

V gene TRBV29-1 combines with J gene TRBJ2-5, with 8 bases identical to TRBD1. The V gene's germline CDR1 is SQVTM and CDR2 ANQGSEA. The CDR3 covers 17 residues. Trimming cost V 6 bases and J 4 bases; bases outside gene matches: 19. Here the CDR3 reads CSVEDRVGQPQGETQYF. CDR3 sequence (DNA): TGCAGCGTGGAGGACAGGGTTGGTCAGCCCCAGGGAGAGACCCAGTACTTC.

The rearrangement uses TRBV6-1 and TRBJ2-3; 8 bases are a match to TRBD2. CDR3 length: 15 amino acids. Unmatched junction bases numbered 5, after V lost 5 bases and J lost 1 base. Germline loops: CDR1 MNHNS, CDR2 SASEGT. The CDR3 DNA reads TGTGCCAGCAGTCTGAGCGGGGGAGGCACAGATACGCAGTATTTT. This sequence encodes CASSLSGGGTDTQYF.

This chain connects TRBV7-9 to TRBJ2-1, with a possible D match to TRBD2 (5 bases). The last part of the DNA fits TRBJ2-7 better; the J call may be wrong. CDR1 and CDR2 (germline): SEHNR, FQNEAQ (reference sequence). The length of the CDR3 is 15 residues. CDR3 sequence reads: CASSLYWGVRNEQYF. CDR3 DNA: TGTGCCAGCAGCTTATATTGGGGAGTACGAAATGAGCAGTACTTC.

This rearrangement joins TRBV12-3 or TRBV12-4 to TRBJ1-1; 10 bases match TRBD1. The CDR3 is made up of 13 amino acids. V gave up 6 bases and J gave up 7 bases; unmatched junction bases: 5. Written as DNA, the CDR3 is TGTGCCAGCAGAGGGACAGGGGAGATTGAAGCTTTCTTT. This encodes CASRGTGEIEAFF.

This clonotype showed up many times. This rearrangement joins TRBV7-9 to TRBJ2-7, with no clear D. There are 13 residues in the CDR3. Trimming shortened V by 1 base and J by 3 bases, and 7 bases separated the two germline ends. Germline values: CDR1 SEHNR, CDR2 FQNEAQ (reference sequence). The CDR3 DNA is TGTGCCAGCAGCTTAGGCAACGACTACGAGCAGTACTTC. Its protein is CASSLGNDYEQYF.

This chain links TRBV6-5 with TRBJ2-5, with 9 bases fitting TRBD2. The length of the CDR3 is 13 residues. The germline CDR1 and CDR2 sequences are MNHEY and SVGAGI. With 10 bases clipped from V and 5 bases from J, the junction kept 8 bases outside the gene matches. This chain's CDR3 is CAIGGLAGETQYF. The CDR3 DNA sequence: TGTGCCATCGGGGGACTAGCAGGGGAGACCCAGTACTTC.

This clonotype has just a few counts. The genes are TRBV13 and TRBJ2-7, with D possibly being TRBD2 (6 bases). From germline, CDR1 is PRHDT and CDR2 FYEKMQ (reference sequence). V lost 6 bases, J lost 4 bases, and 22 bases lay in between. This CDR3 spans 16 amino acids. This chain's CDR3 is CASSVRRGTLLYEQYF. In nucleotides, the CDR3 is TGTGCCAGCAGTGTCCGACGCGGGACTCTGCTTTACGAGCAGTACTTC. Drawing the rest from reference TRBV13 and TRBJ2-7, the complete variable domain is AAGVIQSPRHLIKEKRETATLKCYPIPRHDTVYWYQQGPGQDPQFLISFYEKMQSDKGSIPDRFSAQQFSDYHSELNMSSLELGDSALYFCASSVRRGTLLYEQYFGPGTRLTVT.

This clonotype appeared many times. In nucleotides, the CDR3 is TGTGCCAGTAGTATAGTGGGGTCCTACGAGCAGTACTTC. Encoded protein: CASSIVGSYEQYF. The chain couples TRBV19 to TRBJ2-7; no firm D call. The ends were cut back, 1 base at V and 1 base at J, with 5 bases in the middle. The CDR3 runs 13 residues. In germline, CDR1 is LNHDA, CDR2 SQIVND (reference sequence).

On this clonotype itself: One end of the junction does not line up with germline, which may come from a read error. The rearrangement joins TRBV5-6 to TRBJ1-1, with TRBD1 matching over 7 bases. The CDR3 is 16 residues long. CDR1 and CDR2 from the germline V gene are SGHDT and YYEEEE. The CDR3 sequence is CAGSCRGQTMNTEAFF. For the CDR3, the DNA is TGTGCCGGCAGTTGCCGGGGACAGACCATGAACACTGAAGCTTTCTTT.

Details on this clonotype: A read error may produce the germline difference seen at one junction end. The chain has TRBV25-1 and TRBJ1-5, with TRBD1 matching over 7 bases. CDR3 length: 17 amino acids. Germline V CDR1 and CDR2: MGHDK, SYGVNS. CDR3 DNA sequence: TGTGCCTGCAGTGCCCAAACAGGGGAAGCGGGCAATCAGCCCCAGCATTTT. It is translated as CACSAQTGEAGNQPQHF.

This clonotype was picked up many times. The chain links TRBV4-2 to TRBJ2-7, with 8 bases matching TRBD2. Germline V gene sequence: CDR1 LGHNA, CDR2 YNFKEQ. The CDR3 runs 17 residues. Trimming removed 1 base from V and 0 bases from J; junction bases left unmatched: 8. The chain's CDR3 is CASSQGELAASSYEQYF. The CDR3 nucleotides read TGTGCCAGCAGCCAAGGGGAACTAGCGGCGAGCTCCTACGAGCAGTACTTC.

In its sample, this clonotype was seen many times. The chain carries TRBV29-1 and TRBJ2-7; 8 bases map to TRBD1. Trimming took 6 bases from V and 3 from J; bases not matched to a gene: 10. The germline gives CDR1 SQVTM, CDR2 ANQGSEA. This CDR3 spans 14 amino acids. The CDR3 bases are TGCAGCGTAGCGTCCGGGACAGGCCTCTACGAGCAGTACTTC. Translated: CSVASGTGLYEQYF.

This clonotype was observed at least ten times. The genes are TRBV7-6 and TRBJ1-1; the match to TRBD1 covers 8 bases. Germline CDR1 and CDR2: SGHVS and FNYEAQ. J was trimmed by 8 bases and V by 5 bases; bases with no gene match: 10. The CDR3 is 14 residues long. The CDR3 loop is CASSQTGQGREAFF. CDR3 DNA: TGTGCCAGCAGCCAAACCGGACAGGGAAGGGAAGCTTTCTTT.

This CDR3 is CATSDGTSGRAGTYNEQFF. CDR3 in DNA: TGTGCCACCAGTGACGGGACTAGCGGGAGGGCCGGAACCTACAATGAGCAGTTCTTC. The chain joins TRBV24-1 to TRBJ2-1; 16 nucleotides line up with TRBD2. The CDR3 length is 19 residues. The V gene's germline CDR1 is KGHDR and CDR2 SFDVKD. Trimming cost V 4 bases and J 2 bases; bases outside gene matches: 7.

This clonotype was observed a handful of times. It may be a read error: a sequence one base away is much more abundant. The rearrangement links TRBV7-9 to TRBJ1-1; 7 bases match TRBD1. The V gene's germline CDR1 is SEHNR and CDR2 FQNEAQ (reference sequence). There are 15 residues in the CDR3. CDR3 loop: CAGSLPLTGSTEAFF. The DNA for the CDR3 is TGTGCCGGCAGCTTACCCCTGACAGGGAGCACTGAAGCTTTCTTT.

The rearrangement joins TRBV29-1 to TRBJ2-5, with 11 bases matching TRBD1. Germline V gene data show CDR1 as SQVTM and CDR2 as ANQGSEA. The junction had 11 bases not matched to a gene; V was cut back by 3 bases and J by 5 bases. This CDR3 has 16 residues. DNA of the CDR3: TGCAGCGTTGACCCCCGGACAGGGGGCGCGGGGGAGACCCAGTACTTC. Its protein product is CSVDPRTGGAGETQYF.

This chain uses TRBV19 with TRBJ1-1, with 9 positions matching TRBD1. Per germline, CDR1 LNHDA and CDR2 SQIVND (reference sequence). The CDR3 length is 16 residues. V shed 7 bases and J 4 bases; nucleotides not matched to a gene: 13. This CDR3 reads CASMHGTGTLVTEAFF. The CDR3 region has the DNA TGTGCCAGTATGCACGGGACAGGGACCTTGGTCACTGAAGCTTTCTTT. Looking up the rest from reference TRBV19 and TRBJ1-1 gives the full variable domain: DGGITQSPKYLFRKEGQNVTLSCEQNLNHDAMYWYRQDPGQGLRLIYYSQIVNDFQKGDIAEGYSVSREKKESFPLTVTSAQKNPTAFYLCASMHGTGTLVTEAFFGQGTRLTVV.

The chain links TRBV29-1 to TRBJ2-5; D unclear. Trimming removed 8 bases at V and 0 bases at J, with 10 bases between. The CDR3 is made up of 12 amino acids. Per germline, CDR1 SQVTM and CDR2 ANQGSEA. CDR3 sequence: CSLEPDQETQYF. CDR3 coding DNA: TGCAGCTTAGAACCGGACCAAGAGACCCAGTACTTC.

This clonotype was counted a few times. This rearrangement joins TRBV10-3 to TRBJ2-7; 11 bases align to TRBD1. The germline V gene has CDR1 ENHRY and CDR2 SYGVKD. V shed 2 bases and J 6 bases; nucleotides not matched to a gene: 9. The CDR3 totals 16 residues. In DNA form, the CDR3 reads TGTGCCATCAGTGAGCTGGGGACAGGGGGGTACGGCGAGCAGTACTTC. This encodes CAISELGTGGYGEQYF.

The rearrangement uses TRBV7-2 and TRBJ2-6, with 11 bases lining up with TRBD1. The CDR3 spans 17 residues. CDR1 is SGHTA and CDR2 is FQGNSA in the germline V gene. The J segment lost 3 bases and the V segment lost 3 bases, leaving 4 bases of the junction unmatched. The CDR3 bases are TGTGCCAGCAGCTTCCGGGACAGGGGGGATGGGGCCAACGTCCTGACTTTC. It translates to CASSFRDRGDGANVLTF. The full variable domain, in which reference TRBV7-2 and TRBJ2-6 provide the parts outside the CDR3, is GAGVSQSPSNKVTEKGKDVELRCDPISGHTALYWYRQSLGQGLEFLIYFQGNSAPDKSGLPSDRFSAERTGGSVSTLTIQRTQQEDSAVYLCASSFRDRGDGANVLTFGAGSRLTVL.

Written as DNA, the CDR3 is TGCAGCACAATTGGGGGCACAGATACGCAGTATTTT. It is translated as CSTIGGTDTQYF. V is TRBV29-1 and J is TRBJ2-3; D is unclear. V was clipped by 8 bases and J by 1 base, with 10 bases between them. CDR1 and CDR2 (germline): SQVTM, ANQGSEA. There are 12 residues in the CDR3.

The table lists this clonotype with a count of one. A read error may explain this, as a much larger clone is one base away. This chain links TRBV6-1 with TRBJ1-4; D ambiguous. This CDR3 has 12 amino acids. Germline CDR1 reads MNHNS; CDR2 reads SASEGT. CDR3 nucleotides: TGTGCCGGCAGCGAGAGGGTGGGGAAACTGTTTTTT. Amino acids: CAGSERVGKLFF.

This clonotype showed up many times. V and J are TRBV4-1 and TRBJ2-7, with TRBD2 matching over 9 bases. With V trimmed by 3 bases and J by 2 bases, 8 bases remained unmatched. Germline lookup yields CDR1 MGHRA and CDR2 YSYEKL. CDR3 length: 16 residues. CDR3 nucleotides: TGCGCCAGCAGCCACATAGCGGGGGATCGAACCTACGAGCAGTACTTC. Protein: CASSHIAGDRTYEQYF.

The chain uses TRBV12-3 or TRBV12-4 and TRBJ2-3; D unresolved. The closer fit of TRBJ1-5 to the DNA end suggests the J call may be wrong. The CDR3 loop spans 15 amino acids. This chain's CDR3 is CASSSRTSGTDTQHF. CDR3 DNA: TGTGCCAGCAGCTCTCGGACTAGCGGCACAGATACGCAGCATTTT.